These 29 T cell receptor beta chains share one sample of origin, sequenced in a study of shared clonotypes between healthy human individuals. Libraries were prepared by immunoSEQ multiplex PCR; TCRdb keeps only in-frame clonotypes and omits some of them. Among about 2.4 million clones, 93% were seen once, and the ten largest hold more than 0.35%. Specimen: naive CD4+ T cells from PBMCs. The subset was: CD45RA+ positively selected. These receptors were collected from a man younger than 30 in good health. Some clones in this sample may be carry-over from other donors' samples.

The chain has TRBV5-1 and TRBJ2-2; D is perhaps TRBD2 (6 bases). This CDR3 has 15 amino acids. V lost 4 bases and J lost 2, with 12 bases in between. CDR1 and CDR2 from the germline V gene are SGHRS and YFSETQ. This CDR3 reads CASSPSLANTGELFF. DNA for the CDR3: TGCGCCAGCAGCCCCTCACTAGCCAACACCGGGGAGCTGTTTTTT.

This clone came up once. This chain joins TRBV19 and TRBJ1-1, with TRBD1 matching 10 bases. Per the germline V gene, CDR1 is LNHDA and CDR2 is SQIVND (reference sequence). J lost 4 bases, V lost 4 bases, and 6 bases had no gene match. This CDR3 spans 15 amino acids. The CDR3 DNA sequence: TGTGCCAGTAGTAGAGGCGGACAGGGGGGCACTGAAGCTTTCTTT. It encodes CASSRGGQGGTEAFF.

The rearrangement uses TRBV7-8 and TRBJ2-3, with 14 bases lining up with TRBD2. The length of the CDR3 is 18 residues. V lost 0 bases, J lost 4 bases, and 6 bases stayed unmatched. CDR1 is SGHVS and CDR2 is FQNEAQ in the germline V gene. The DNA of the CDR3 is TGTGCCAGCAGCTTAGCGCGGACTAGCGGGGGGAACTCAGATACGCAGTATTTT. It codes for CASSLARTSGGNSDTQYF.

In this sample, this clone turned up once. The chain joins TRBV4-1 to TRBJ1-6, with 9 bases lining up with TRBD1. V lost 3 bases, J lost 10 bases, and 7 bases stayed unmatched. This CDR3 has 15 residues. CDR1 and CDR2 (germline): MGHRA, YSYEKL. The CDR3 here is CASSQAGTGQSPLHF. In nucleotides, the CDR3 is TGCGCCAGCAGCCAGGCGGGGACAGGGCAATCACCCCTCCACTTT.

This chain uses TRBV4-1 with TRBJ2-2; 8 nucleotides align to TRBD2. The V gene end was trimmed by 4 bases and the J gene end by 6 bases; junction bases not matched to a gene: 16. CDR3 length: 18 residues. Germline V gene data show CDR1 as MGHRA and CDR2 as YSYEKL. The CDR3 region is CASSPPLGAGGQAGELFF. DNA for the CDR3: TGCGCCAGCAGCCCTCCTCTGGGGGCGGGAGGCCAAGCCGGGGAGCTGTTTTTT.

The gene calls are TRBV7-2 and TRBJ2-1; 12 bases are shared with TRBD2. The junction had 3 bases not matched to a gene; V was cut back by 1 base and J by 8 bases. Germline V gene sequence: CDR1 SGHTA, CDR2 FQGNSA. The CDR3 extends over 15 amino acids. CDR3 DNA: TGTGCCAGCAGCTTAGGGACTAGCGGGATCTATGAGCAGTTCTTC. This translates into CASSLGTSGIYEQFF.

The gene calls are TRBV7-2 and TRBJ2-7; the match to TRBD1 covers 7 bases. CDR3 length equals 14 residues. Germline trimming cut 4 bases from V and 3 bases from J; bases unmatched to any gene: 6. Looked up from germline, CDR1 is SGHTA and CDR2 is FQGNSA. CDR3 DNA sequence: TGTGCCAGCAGCTCCCGCCGGGACAGCTACGAGCAGTACTTC. Translation: CASSSRRDSYEQYF.

J is TRBJ2-1 and V is TRBV2; possibly TRBD1 or TRBD2 for D (6 bases each). Trimming cost V 8 bases and J 3 bases, with 11 bases left between them. The CDR3 sequence is 13 residues long. The germline V gene has CDR1 SNHLY and CDR2 FYNNEI. The CDR3 protein is CASGGRNYNEQFF. For the CDR3, the DNA is TGTGCCAGCGGGGGGCGAAACTACAATGAGCAGTTCTTC.

The rearrangement uses TRBV6-1 and TRBJ2-1; 10 bases are shared with TRBD2. V dropped 2 bases and J dropped 8; count of bases not matched to a gene: 6. CDR3 length: 15 residues. Germline assignment: CDR1 MNHNS and CDR2 SASEGT. This CDR3 reads CASSETASGSYEQFF. The CDR3 region has the DNA TGTGCCAGCAGTGAAACGGCTAGCGGGAGTTATGAGCAGTTCTTC.

This rearrangement joins TRBV7-9 to TRBJ1-2; D not resolved. CDR1 and CDR2 from the germline V gene are SEHNR and FQNEAQ (reference sequence). V lost 7 bases and J 9 bases, leaving 21 bases between the germline ends. This CDR3 spans 14 amino acids. The CDR3 is CASIPVEVGKSYTF. The CDR3 DNA sequence: TGTGCCAGCATCCCCGTCGAGGTGGGGAAGAGCTACACCTTC.

A word on this clone: A read error may produce the germline difference seen at one junction end. The chain uses TRBV5-6 and TRBJ2-7; tentatively, D is TRBD1 (5 bases). CDR1 and CDR2 (germline): SGHDT, YYEEEE. The CDR3 is 13 amino acids. CDR3 nucleotide sequence: TGTGCCAGCAGCTCCGCAGGGATTTACGGGCAGTACTTC. Its protein is CASSSAGIYGQYF.

Comments on this clone: The sample has other DNA sequences that encode this CDR3 too. This chain connects TRBV28 to TRBJ1-2; 7 bases line up with TRBD1. V trimming: 2 bases; J trimming: 8 bases; junction bases outside the gene matches: 5. Germline V gene sequence: CDR1 MDHEN, CDR2 SYDVKM. The CDR3 covers 13 residues. The CDR3: CASSLEGARGYTF. As DNA, the CDR3 is TGTGCCAGCAGTTTAGAGGGGGCGAGGGGCTACACCTTC.

The genes are TRBV2 and TRBJ2-3; 10 bases are shared with TRBD2. Germline values: CDR1 SNHLY, CDR2 FYNNEI. This CDR3 contains 14 residues. Trimming cost V 8 bases and J 5 bases; bases outside gene matches: 7. CDR3 region: CASGSGRARDTQYF. CDR3 DNA sequence: TGTGCCAGCGGGAGCGGGAGGGCCCGAGATACGCAGTATTTT.

The V and J genes are TRBV28 and TRBJ2-7; the D is unclear. V was clipped by 2 bases and J by 3 bases, with 8 bases between them. CDR3 length equals 13 residues. The V gene's germline CDR1 is MDHEN and CDR2 SYDVKM. The CDR3 region has the DNA TGTGCCAGCAGTTTAAGACACATCTACGAGCAGTACTTC. Amino acid sequence: CASSLRHIYEQYF.

There are a few counts of this clone. The V call is TRBV18, the J call TRBJ1-5, with no clear D. Germline V lookup: CDR1 KGHSH, CDR2 LQKENI. CDR3 length equals 13 residues. V was shortened by 5 bases and J by 8 bases, with 13 bases between the two germline ends. CDR3 protein: CASSAGSLEPQHF. For the CDR3, the DNA is TGTGCCAGCTCAGCAGGCTCGTTAGAGCCCCAGCATTTT.

The chain uses TRBV6-5 and TRBJ2-7; 11 bases are shared with TRBD1. CDR1 and CDR2 from the germline V gene are MNHEY and SVGAGI. The V segment lost 5 bases and the J segment 5 bases; nucleotides outside the gene matches: 2. CDR3 length: 13 amino acids. CDR3 in amino acids: CASSRTGGHEQYF. The CDR3 DNA is TGTGCCAGCAGTCGGACAGGGGGCCACGAGCAGTACTTC.

The chain is built from TRBV7-9 and TRBJ1-1; TRBD1 aligns across 7 bases. Trimming cost V 5 bases and J 4 bases; bases outside gene matches: 7. The V gene's germline CDR1 is SEHNR and CDR2 FQNEAQ (reference sequence). The CDR3 is 14 residues long. The CDR3 nucleotides are TGTGCCAGCAGCAACAGGGGTGAGGGCACTGAAGCTTTCTTT. This sequence encodes CASSNRGEGTEAFF.

The chain uses TRBV5-4 and TRBJ2-3; D possibly corresponds to TRBD1 (6 bases). This CDR3 has 16 amino acids. Trimming left V 4 bases short and J 2 bases short, with 17 bases between. The germline CDR1 and CDR2 sequences are SGHNT and YYREEE (reference sequence). The CDR3 protein is CASSGIGRDNTDTQYF. The CDR3 DNA sequence: TGTGCCAGCAGCGGGATAGGACGGGACAACACAGATACGCAGTATTTT.

The chain carries TRBV15 and TRBJ1-2; unclear D gene. V lost 6 bases to trimming and J lost 2 bases, with 10 bases between them. The germline CDR1 and CDR2 sequences are LNHNV and YYDKDF (reference sequence). CDR3 length: 13 amino acids. In DNA form, the CDR3 reads TGTGCCACCAGTTTGGACCAAAACTATGGCTACACCTTC. Protein: CATSLDQNYGYTF. Filled out from reference TRBV15 and TRBJ1-2, the complete variable domain reads DAMVIQNPRYQVTQFGKPVTLSCSQTLNHNVMYWYQQKSSQAPKLLFHYYDKDFNNEADTPDNFQSRRPNTSFCFLDIRSPGLGDTAMYLCATSLDQNYGYTFGSGTRLTVV.

The rearrangement links TRBV7-9 to TRBJ1-1; D uncertain. V was shortened by 6 bases and J by 0 bases, with 8 bases between the two germline ends. This CDR3 has 13 amino acids. In germline, CDR1 is SEHNR, CDR2 FQNEAQ (reference sequence). CDR3 in amino acids: CASRPLVNTEAFF. As DNA, the CDR3 is TGTGCCAGCAGGCCCTTGGTGAACACTGAAGCTTTCTTT.

The J gene is TRBJ1-4, the V gene TRBV5-5; no firm D call. CDR3 length equals 14 residues. Germline assignment: CDR1 SGHKS and CDR2 YYEKEE (reference sequence). Trimming pared 5 bases from V and 7 bases from J, leaving 15 bases between. The CDR3 sequence is CASSHSVNGEKLFF. CDR3 nucleotides: TGTGCCAGCAGTCATTCCGTGAATGGTGAAAAACTGTTTTTT. Together with reference TRBV5-5 and TRBJ1-4, the CDR3 gives the full variable domain: DAGVTQSPTHLIKTRGQQVTLRCSPISGHKSVSWYQQVLGQGPQFIFQYYEKEERGRGNFPDRFSARQFPNYSSELNVNALLLGDSALYLCASSHSVNGEKLFFGSGTQLSVL.

The V call is TRBV5-6, the J call TRBJ2-5; D possibly corresponds to TRBD1 (5 bases). Germline V CDR1 and CDR2: SGHDT, YYEEEE. The CDR3 runs 16 residues. V was cut by 0 bases and J by 4 bases, with 16 bases left in between. This chain's CDR3 is CASSLAGRARRETQYF. Here the CDR3 DNA reads TGTGCCAGCAGCTTGGCCGGCAGGGCCCGTAGAGAGACCCAGTACTTC. Supplemented by reference TRBV5-6 and TRBJ2-5, the full variable domain reads DAGVTQSPTHLIKTRGQQVTLRCSPKSGHDTVSWYQQALGQGPQFIFQYYEEEERQRGNFPDRFSGHQFPNYSSELNVNALLLGDSALYLCASSLAGRARRETQYFGPGTRLLVL.

The chain combines TRBV5-1 with TRBJ2-3; 8 bases map to TRBD2. Losses at the gene ends were 4 bases for V and 4 bases for J; bases not matched to a gene: 5. The CDR3 has 14 residues. CDR1 and CDR2 (germline): SGHRS, YFSETQ. The chain's CDR3 is CASSRTSISDTQYF. The CDR3 nucleotides read TGCGCCAGCAGCCGGACTAGCATCTCAGATACGCAGTATTTT.

Concerning this clone itself: This same CDR3 is encoded by further DNA sequences in the sample. This chain joins TRBV11-2 and TRBJ2-7; no clear D gene. Trimming took off 4 bases at V and 2 bases at J, with 6 bases between the two ends. The CDR3 runs 12 residues. From germline, CDR1 is SGHAT and CDR2 FQNNGV. Here the CDR3 reads CASSSGAYEQYF. CDR3 nucleotides: TGTGCCAGCAGCTCAGGCGCCTACGAGCAGTACTTC.

The J gene is TRBJ2-5, the V gene TRBV5-1, with 8 bases matching TRBD1. This CDR3 spans 17 amino acids. Germline values: CDR1 SGHRS, CDR2 YFSETQ. Trimming cost V 5 bases and J 1 base; bases outside gene matches: 13. CDR3 loop: CASRDGQGGHVQETQYF. The CDR3 DNA follows: TGCGCCAGCAGGGATGGACAGGGTGGGCACGTCCAAGAGACCCAGTACTTC.

The CDR3 protein is CASSVQGVTYEQYF. Here the CDR3 DNA reads TGTGCCAGCAGCGTACAGGGAGTTACCTACGAGCAGTACTTC. J is TRBJ2-7 and V is TRBV7-9, with D possibly TRBD1 on 6 matching bases. The ends were cut back, 5 bases at V and 2 bases at J, with 13 bases in the middle. Germline-derived CDR1 and CDR2 are SEHNR and FQNEAQ (reference sequence). The CDR3 extends over 14 amino acids.

The V call is TRBV5-5, the J call TRBJ2-1; TRBD1 aligns across 8 bases. V shed 4 bases, J shed 3 bases, and the junction held 6 bases outside the gene matches. CDR3 size: 15 residues. The germline gives CDR1 SGHKS, CDR2 YYEKEE (reference sequence). The CDR3 DNA reads TGTGCCAGCAGCCGGACAGGGTCCCTCTACAATGAGCAGTTCTTC. Encoded protein: CASSRTGSLYNEQFF. Based on the CDR3 plus reference TRBV5-5 and TRBJ2-1, the full variable domain is DAGVTQSPTHLIKTRGQQVTLRCSPISGHKSVSWYQQVLGQGPQFIFQYYEKEERGRGNFPDRFSARQFPNYSSELNVNALLLGDSALYLCASSRTGSLYNEQFFGPGTRLTVL.

This rearrangement joins TRBV4-2 to TRBJ2-1, with TRBD2 identical over 9 bases. The CDR3 runs to 17 residues. Trimming removed 0 bases from V and 5 bases from J; junction bases left unmatched: 8. Per germline, CDR1 LGHNA and CDR2 YNFKEQ. The CDR3 nucleotides read TGTGCCAGCAGCCAAGATCGCGCGGGAGGGCTGCACAATGAGCAGTTCTTC. Its translation is CASSQDRAGGLHNEQFF.

The rearrangement links TRBV10-3 to TRBJ2-2; D unclear. The V gene's germline CDR1 is ENHRY and CDR2 SYGVKD. Trimming took 6 bases from V and 5 from J, leaving 13 bases between them. The CDR3 consists of 14 residues. In DNA form, the CDR3 reads TGTGCCATCAGCCCCGGTGGTTGGACCGGGGAGCTGTTTTTT. This sequence encodes CAISPGGWTGELFF.